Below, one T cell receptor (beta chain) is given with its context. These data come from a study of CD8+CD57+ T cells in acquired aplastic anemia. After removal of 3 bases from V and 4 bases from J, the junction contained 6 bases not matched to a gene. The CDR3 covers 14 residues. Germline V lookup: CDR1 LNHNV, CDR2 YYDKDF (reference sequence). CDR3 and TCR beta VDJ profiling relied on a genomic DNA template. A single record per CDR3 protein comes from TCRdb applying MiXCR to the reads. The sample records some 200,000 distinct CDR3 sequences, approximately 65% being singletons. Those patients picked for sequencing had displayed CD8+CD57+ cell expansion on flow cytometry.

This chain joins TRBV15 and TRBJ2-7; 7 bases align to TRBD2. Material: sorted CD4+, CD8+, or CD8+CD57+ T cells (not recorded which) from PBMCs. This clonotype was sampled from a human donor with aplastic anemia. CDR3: CATSRGGGGYEQYF. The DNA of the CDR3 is TGTGCCACCAGCAGGGGTGGGGGGGGATACGAGCAGTACTTC.